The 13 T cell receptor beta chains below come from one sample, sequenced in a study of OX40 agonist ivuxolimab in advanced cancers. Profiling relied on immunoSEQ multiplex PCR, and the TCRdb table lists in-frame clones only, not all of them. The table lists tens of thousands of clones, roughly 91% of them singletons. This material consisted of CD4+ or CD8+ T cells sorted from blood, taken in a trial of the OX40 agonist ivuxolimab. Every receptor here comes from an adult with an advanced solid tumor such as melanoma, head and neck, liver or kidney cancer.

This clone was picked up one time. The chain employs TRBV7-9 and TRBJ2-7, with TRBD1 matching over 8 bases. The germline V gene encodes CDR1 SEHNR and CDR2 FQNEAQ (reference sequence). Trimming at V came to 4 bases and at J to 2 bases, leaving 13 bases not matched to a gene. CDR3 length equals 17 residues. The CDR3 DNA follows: TGTGCCAGCAGCTCTTATGGGACAGGAGGAAGTCCCTACGAGCAGTACTTC. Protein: CASSSYGTGGSPYEQYF.

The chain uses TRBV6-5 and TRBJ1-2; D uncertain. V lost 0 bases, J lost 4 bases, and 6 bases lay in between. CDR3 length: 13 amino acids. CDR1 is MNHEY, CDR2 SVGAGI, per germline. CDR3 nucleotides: TGTGCCAGCAGTTACTCGGACGGCTATGGCTACACCTTC. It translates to CASSYSDGYGYTF.

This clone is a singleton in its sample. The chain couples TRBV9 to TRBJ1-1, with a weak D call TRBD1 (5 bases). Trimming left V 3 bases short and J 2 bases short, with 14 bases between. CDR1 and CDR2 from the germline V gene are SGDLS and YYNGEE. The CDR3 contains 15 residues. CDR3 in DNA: TGTGCCAGCAGCGCTGAGGGCAGGGCCAACACTGAAGCTTTCTTT. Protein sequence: CASSAEGRANTEAFF. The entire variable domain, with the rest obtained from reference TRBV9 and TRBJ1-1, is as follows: DSGVTQTPKHLITATGQRVTLRCSPRSGDLSVYWYQQSLDQGLQFLIQYYNGEERAKGNILERFSAQQFPDLHSELNLSSLELGDSALYFCASSAEGRANTEAFFGQGTRLTVV.

For the CDR3, the DNA is TGTGCCAGCAGTGAAGTACAGGACCCCTACAATGAGCAGTTCTTC. Translating it yields CASSEVQDPYNEQFF. The chain employs TRBV6-1 and TRBJ2-1; D might be TRBD1 (5 bases). Germline V gene data show CDR1 as MNHNS and CDR2 as SASEGT. There are 15 residues in the CDR3. Trimming took off 1 base at V and 2 bases at J, with 9 bases between the two ends.

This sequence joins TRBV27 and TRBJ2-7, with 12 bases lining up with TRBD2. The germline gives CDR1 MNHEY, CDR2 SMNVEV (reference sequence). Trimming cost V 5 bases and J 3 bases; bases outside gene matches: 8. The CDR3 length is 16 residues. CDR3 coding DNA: TGTGCCAGCAGTCCCACTGGACTAGCGGGATACTACGAGCAGTACTTC. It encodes CASSPTGLAGYYEQYF.

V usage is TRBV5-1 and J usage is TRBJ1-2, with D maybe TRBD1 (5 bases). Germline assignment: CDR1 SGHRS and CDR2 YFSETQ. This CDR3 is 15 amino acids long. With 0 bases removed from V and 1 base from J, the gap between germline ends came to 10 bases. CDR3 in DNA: TGCGCCAGCAGCTTGGAGGGGTTGGATAACTATGGCTACACCTTC. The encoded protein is CASSLEGLDNYGYTF.

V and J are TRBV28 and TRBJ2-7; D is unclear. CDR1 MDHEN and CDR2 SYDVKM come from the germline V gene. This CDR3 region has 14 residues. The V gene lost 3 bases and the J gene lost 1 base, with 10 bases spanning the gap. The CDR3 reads CASSLSTESYEQYF. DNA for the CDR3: TGTGCCAGCAGTTTGAGTACAGAGTCCTACGAGCAGTACTTC.

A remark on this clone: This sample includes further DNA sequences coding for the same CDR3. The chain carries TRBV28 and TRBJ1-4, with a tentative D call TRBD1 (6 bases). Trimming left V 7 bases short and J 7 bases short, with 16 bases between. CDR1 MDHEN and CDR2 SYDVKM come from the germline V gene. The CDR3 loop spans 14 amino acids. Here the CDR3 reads CASILQGSSEKLFF. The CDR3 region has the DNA TGTGCCAGCATTCTGCAGGGGAGCAGTGAAAAACTGTTTTTT.

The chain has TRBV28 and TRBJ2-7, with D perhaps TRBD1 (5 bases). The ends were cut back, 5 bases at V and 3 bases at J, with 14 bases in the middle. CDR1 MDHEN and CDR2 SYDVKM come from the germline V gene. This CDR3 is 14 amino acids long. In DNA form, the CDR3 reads TGTGCCAGCAGTAGAAGTCACAGGTACTACGAGCAGTACTTC. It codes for CASSRSHRYYEQYF.

Written as DNA, the CDR3 is TGTGCCAGCAGCCAAGGTTCCCGGACAGTGAACACTGAAGCTTTCTTT. This translates into CASSQGSRTVNTEAFF. This chain connects TRBV14 to TRBJ1-1, with D possibly being TRBD1 (6 bases). The CDR3 is made up of 16 amino acids. The V gene's germline CDR1 is SGHDN and CDR2 FVKESK. V was trimmed by 1 base and J by 0 bases, leaving 12 bases between them.

CDR3 sequence reads: CASSIATSAYNEQFF. The CDR3 nucleotides read TGTGCCAGTAGTATTGCGACTAGCGCCTACAATGAGCAGTTCTTC. V usage is TRBV19 and J usage is TRBJ2-1, with 8 bases aligning to TRBD2. V shed 3 bases and J 2 bases; nucleotides not matched to a gene: 3. CDR1 and CDR2 (germline): LNHDA, SQIVND (reference sequence). The CDR3 contains 15 residues.

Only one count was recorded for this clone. The CDR3 DNA reads as TGCGCCAGCAGCTTGGCGGGGGGGATCGGCAATGAGCAGTTCTTC. Protein product: CASSLAGGIGNEQFF. The V gene is TRBV5-1, the J gene TRBJ2-1; 8 bases align to TRBD2. V trimming: 0 bases; J trimming: 6 bases; junction bases outside the gene matches: 5. CDR3 length: 15 residues. Germline V gene sequence: CDR1 SGHRS, CDR2 YFSETQ.

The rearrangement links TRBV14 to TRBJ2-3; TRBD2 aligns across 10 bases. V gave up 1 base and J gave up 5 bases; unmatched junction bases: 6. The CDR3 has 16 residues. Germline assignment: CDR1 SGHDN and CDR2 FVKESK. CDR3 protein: CASSQGSGRVGDTQYF. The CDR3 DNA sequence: TGTGCCAGCAGCCAAGGAAGCGGGAGGGTTGGAGATACGCAGTATTTT.